The rows below give T cell receptor beta chains drawn from one sample of a study of T cells in Graves' hyperthyroidism and ophthalmopathy. TCRdb reprocessed the multiplex PCR reads via MiXCR and lists one record per CDR3 protein. The sample records about 250,000 distinct CDR3 sequences, about 24% being singletons. Sequencing input: blood. These receptors were obtained from a woman aged 40 to 49 with Graves' ophthalmopathy. The CDR3 runs from the conserved cysteine through the conserved F or W. D genes are given only for firm matches. The size of a clone is reported for some rows only, either as once, few or many, or as a class for expanded clones.

clone size	V gene	D gene	J gene	CDR3 DNA	CDR3 protein
many	TRBV6-2/TRBV6-3	TRBD1	TRBJ2-7	TGTGCCAGCAGTTATCCCCTACCCATTGGAAGGGGGCCGCGGGAGCAGTACTTC	CASSYPLPIGRGPREQYF
many	TRBV6-4	TRBD2	TRBJ2-5	TGTGCCAGCAGTGACTCGATAATAGCGGGAGAGGGCCGATACCAACAAGAGACCCAGTACTTC	CASSDSIIAGEGRYQQETQYF
NA	TRBV18	NA	TRBJ1-5	TGTGCCAGCTCACCGACGACAGGTGACAATCAGCCCCAGCATTTT	CASSPTTGDNQPQHF
NA	TRBV7-2	TRBD2	TRBJ2-4	TGTGCCAGCAGCCAGGCGGGAGCGCAAAACATTCAGTACTTC	CASSQAGAQNIQYF
many	TRBV2	TRBD1	TRBJ2-7	TGTGCCAGCAGAACCGGACAGGGGGGTGCCTACGAGCAGTACTTC	CASRTGQGGAYEQYF
NA	TRBV7-8	NA	TRBJ2-5	TGTGCCAGCAGCCCACGACAGGCCCAAGAGACCCAGTACTTC	CASSPRQAQETQYF
many	TRBV6-5	NA	TRBJ2-7	TGTGCCAGCAGTTTAGACAGATTCCAGCAGTACTTC	CASSLDRFQQYF
many	TRBV6-1	TRBD1	TRBJ1-5	TGTGCCAGCAGCGGACAGGGGGGTATAGGCAATCAGCCCCAGCATTTT	CASSGQGGIGNQPQHF
NA	TRBV6-2/TRBV6-3	NA	TRBJ1-1	TGTGCCAGCAGCCGAAGGGGGAAAGCTTTCTTT	CASSRRGKAFF
many	TRBV7-8	NA	TRBJ2-7	TGTGCCAGCAGCTCGGGACTTCAATTCTCCTACGAGCAGTACTTC	CASSSGLQFSYEQYF
NA	TRBV12-3/TRBV12-4	NA	TRBJ2-7	TGTGCCAGCAGTCGACAGGTTAGGGGCGAGCAGTACTTC	CASSRQVRGEQYF
many	TRBV12-3/TRBV12-4	TRBD2	TRBJ2-5	TGTGCCAGCAGTTTTCGCACTAGCGGGAAAGAGACCCAGTACTTC	CASSFRTSGKETQYF
NA	TRBV20-1	TRBD2	TRBJ2-7	TGCAGTGCAAATCGAAAGCGGGATAGTACCTACGAGCAGTACTTC	CSANRKRDSTYEQYF
once	TRBV20-1	NA	TRBJ2-2	TGCAGTGCTAGGATAGCGCGGAACACCGGGGAGCTGTTTTTT	CSARIARNTGELFF
many	TRBV6-2/TRBV6-3	TRBD1	TRBJ1-2	TGTGCCAGCAGAGGACAGGGGGCTCGCAACTATGGCTACACCTTC	CASRGQGARNYGYTF
NA	TRBV24-1	NA	TRBJ1-2	TGTGCCACCAGTGATTCCCACAGATATGGCTACACCTTC	CATSDSHRYGYTF
NA	TRBV6-2/TRBV6-3	NA	TRBJ1-2	TGTGCCAGCAGTTCCTTCCCTACCGCGGGTGGGGGGGCAAGTGGCTACACCTTC	CASSSFPTAGGGASGYTF
many	TRBV19	NA	TRBJ1-5	TGTGCCAGTAGTCCCCGACACACTCAGCACCCTCAGCCCCAGCATTTT	CASSPRHTQHPQPQHF
few	TRBV6-1	TRBD1	TRBJ1-1	TGTGCCAGCAGTGAGGGACAGGGGGCTTTCAACACTGAAGCTTTCTTT	CASSEGQGAFNTEAFF
once	TRBV28	TRBD2	TRBJ2-2	TGTGCCAGCAGTGAACTAGCGGAGGAAGGCGGGGAGCTGTTTTTT	CASSELAEEGGELFF
NA	TRBV28	NA	TRBJ2-7	TGTGCCAGCAACCCACTAGGGGGATACTACGAGCAGTCCTTC	CASNPLGGYYEQSF
many	TRBV7-3	TRBD2	TRBJ2-7	TGTGCCAGCAGCGAGCGGACTAGCGGGCCATCCTACGAGCAGTACTTC	CASSERTSGPSYEQYF
NA	TRBV6-9	TRBD2	TRBJ2-7	TGTGCCAGCAGTCATAACCGCAATCTAGCGGGAGGGGGAGGTTACTCCTACGAGCAGTACTTC	CASSHNRNLAGGGGYSYEQYF
many	TRBV19	NA	TRBJ1-1	TGTGCCAGTACCGGACTCATGAACACTGAAGCTTTCTTT	CASTGLMNTEAFF
NA	TRBV19	TRBD1	TRBJ1-2	TGTGCCAGTAGCGAGGACAGGAGCCTCTTCTATGGCTACACCTTC	CASSEDRSLFYGYTF
NA	TRBV5-1	TRBD1	TRBJ1-2	TGCGCCAGCAGCTTGGACGGACAGGGGTATGGCTACACCTTC	CASSLDGQGYGYTF
many	TRBV20-1	TRBD2	TRBJ2-1	TGCAGTGCTAGTCCTAGCGGGAGTTTCGGAGAGCAGTTCTTC	CSASPSGSFGEQFF
few	TRBV20-1	NA	TRBJ2-5	TGCAGTGCTAGCAACGGGCGGGATGTTGACGAGACCCAGTACTTC	CSASNGRDVDETQYF
many	TRBV19	NA	TRBJ2-7	TGTGCCAGTAGTTTCGGGGATCCTACGGAGCAGTACTTC	CASSFGDPTEQYF
many	TRBV29-1	TRBD1	TRBJ1-5	TGCAGCGTTGTCCTTGGGACAGGGGGCGTCAATCAGCCCCAGCATTTT	CSVVLGTGGVNQPQHF
many	TRBV2	NA	TRBJ2-5	TGTGCCAGCACCCTCCTAGAAGAGACCCAGTACTTC	CASTLLEETQYF
NA	TRBV30	TRBD2	TRBJ2-7	TGTGCCTGGACGAGCGGGATCTCCTACGAGCAGTACTTC	CAWTSGISYEQYF
NA	TRBV5-1	TRBD1	TRBJ2-7	TGCGCCAGCAGCTTGGCAGGGACAGGGAGTGAGCAGTACTTC	CASSLAGTGSEQYF
many	TRBV7-3	TRBD1	TRBJ1-2	TGTGCCAGCAGCCCTCTTCCAGGGGGGGACTATGGCTACACCTTC	CASSPLPGGDYGYTF
many	TRBV20-1	NA	TRBJ1-5	TGCAGTGCTAGTACTACAGGGTTGAGCAATCAGCCCCAGCATTTT	CSASTTGLSNQPQHF
many	TRBV7-9	NA	TRBJ1-5	TGTGCCAGCAGCTTAGGTCCGGGGAGTAATCAGCCCCAGCATTTT	CASSLGPGSNQPQHF
few	TRBV6-1	TRBD1	TRBJ1-1	TGTGCCAGCAGGAAGGACAGGCCTTATACTGAAGCTTTCTTT	CASRKDRPYTEAFF
many	TRBV5-1	NA	TRBJ2-5	TGCGCCAGCAGCTTGTCCCCAGGGGACGAGACCCAGTACTTC	CASSLSPGDETQYF
NA	TRBV29-1	NA	TRBJ2-7	TGCAGCGCTCGGACAGTAGCCTACGAGCAGTACTTC	CSARTVAYEQYF
many	TRBV2	TRBD1	TRBJ1-5	TGTGCCAGCACTGAACAGGGGGCGCATGGCAATCAGCCCCAGCATTTT	CASTEQGAHGNQPQHF
many	TRBV9	NA	TRBJ1-2	TGTGCCAGCAGCGCCGCGGAGAGGAGCTATGGCTACACCTTC	CASSAAERSYGYTF
NA	TRBV29-1	NA	TRBJ2-7	TGCAGCGTTGCGGGCGGGACTGCCTCCTACGAGCAGTACTTC	CSVAGGTASYEQYF
once	TRBV6-5	NA	TRBJ1-1	TGTGCCAGCAGTTACGTACGGAGGAACACTGAAGCTTTCTTT	CASSYVRRNTEAFF
many	TRBV2	NA	TRBJ2-7	TGTGCCAGCAGTGACAGGGGACGAGTTTACGAGCAGTACTTC	CASSDRGRVYEQYF
many	TRBV28	NA	TRBJ1-1	TGTGCCAGCACCTCGGGGGGGACTGAAGCTTTCTTT	CASTSGGTEAFF
NA	TRBV6-5	TRBD2	TRBJ2-7	TGTGCCAGCAGTTATAGTCGGGGGGACGAGCAGTACTTC	CASSYSRGDEQYF
many	TRBV18	NA	TRBJ1-3	TGTGCCAGCTCACAGGGTTCTGGAAACACCATATATTTT	CASSQGSGNTIYF
many	TRBV4-2	TRBD2	TRBJ2-7	TGTGCCAGCAGCCAAGATCGAGGGAGGGCTAGTTGGGGCGAGCAGTACTTC	CASSQDRGRASWGEQYF
NA	TRBV6-4	NA	TRBJ2-5	TGTGCCAGCAGTTCGTCCAAAGAGACCCAGTACTTC	CASSSSKETQYF
many	TRBV6-5	TRBD1	TRBJ1-2	TGTGCCAGCAGTTTCCCCGGGACAGCGTCCTATGGCTACATCTTC	CASSFPGTASYGYIF
many	TRBV30	NA	TRBJ1-2	TGTGCCTGGAGTCTTCCGGACACCCGGCTCGGTGGCTACACCTTC	CAWSLPDTRLGGYTF
NA	TRBV20-1	TRBD2	TRBJ2-7	TGCAGTGCCCTTCCACGAGCGGGAGGTCTTACCTACGAGCAGTACTTC	CSALPRAGGLTYEQYF
once	TRBV30	TRBD1	TRBJ1-1	TGTGCCTGGAGTCCGGACAGGGGCGGGACTGAAGCTTTCTTT	CAWSPDRGGTEAFF
many	TRBV11-2	NA	TRBJ2-5	TGTGCCAGCAGCTGGACCGAAGGGGGAGAGACCCAGTACTTC	CASSWTEGGETQYF
many	TRBV20-1	TRBD2	TRBJ2-7	TGCAGTGCTACCAGACTAGCGGGAAACGAGCAGTACTTC	CSATRLAGNEQYF
many	TRBV7-2	TRBD2	TRBJ2-7	TGTGCCAGCAGTTCCCCCGGGAGGGGGTACGAGCAGTACTTC	CASSSPGRGYEQYF
many	TRBV28	NA	TRBJ1-3	TGTGCCAGCAGTTCTGTAAGGACAGCGTCTGGAAACACCATATATTTT	CASSSVRTASGNTIYF